This T cell receptor beta chain was captured in a study of cytomegalovirus exposure and HLA in healthy donors. V was shortened by 5 bases and J by 7 bases, with 12 bases between the two germline ends. Germline-derived CDR1 and CDR2 are SQVTM and ANQGSEA. The CDR3 has 12 amino acids. PCR employed 60 Vbeta and 13 Jbeta primers. Clones were sequenced by immunoSEQ multiplex PCR, and TCRdb holds only the in-frame ones, with some missing. The table records 110,000 to 150,000 clones, about 70% of them present only once. The chain joins TRBV29-1 to TRBJ2-4; D ambiguous. Sequenced: PBMCs. This sequence was found in a woman between 40 and 50 years old in good health and CMV-seronegative. The DNA of the CDR3 is TGCAGCGTTCACACTACCTACAACATTCAGTACTTC. It translates to CSVHTTYNIQYF.